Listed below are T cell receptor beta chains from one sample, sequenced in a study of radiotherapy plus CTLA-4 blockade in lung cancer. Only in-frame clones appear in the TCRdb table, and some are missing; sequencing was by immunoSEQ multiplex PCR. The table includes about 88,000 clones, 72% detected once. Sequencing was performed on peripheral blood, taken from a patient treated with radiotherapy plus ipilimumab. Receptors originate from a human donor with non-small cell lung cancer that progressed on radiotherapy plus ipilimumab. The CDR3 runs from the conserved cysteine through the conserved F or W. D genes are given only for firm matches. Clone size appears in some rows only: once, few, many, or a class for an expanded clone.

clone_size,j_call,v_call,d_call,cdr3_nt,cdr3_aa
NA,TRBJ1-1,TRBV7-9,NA,TGTGCCAGCAGGCCCGCGGGGGTCCACGGGCTGAACACTGAAGCTTTCTTT,CASRPAGVHGLNTEAFF
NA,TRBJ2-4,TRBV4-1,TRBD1,TGCGCCAGCAGCCTCCGGACAGGGTTGAAAAACATTCAGTACTTC,CASSLRTGLKNIQYF
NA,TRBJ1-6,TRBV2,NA,TGTGCCAGCAGGCCGCAGGGCTTTAATTCACCCCTCCACTTT,CASRPQGFNSPLHF
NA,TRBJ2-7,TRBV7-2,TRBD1,TGTGCCAGCAGATCGACAGGGTCCGAGCAGTACTTC,CASRSTGSEQYF
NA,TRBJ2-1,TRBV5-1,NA,TGCGCCAGCAGCTTGGGGGGGCATGAGCAGTTCTTC,CASSLGGHEQFF
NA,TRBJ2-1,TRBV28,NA,TGTGCCAGCAGTTTTAACCCGGAAGGGGATTCCAGCTCCTACAATGAGCAGTTCTTC,CASSFNPEGDSSSYNEQFF
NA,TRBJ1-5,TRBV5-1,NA,TGCGCCAGCAGCCTGGAGGGGGTCGGTCAGCCCCAGCATTTT,CASSLEGVGQPQHF
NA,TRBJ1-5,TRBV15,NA,TGTGCCACCAGCTGGGGGGCAGGTCAGCCCCAGCATTTT,CATSWGAGQPQHF
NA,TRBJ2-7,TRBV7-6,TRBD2,TGTGCCAGCAGCCCAGGTAGCGGGGGGCTTACCTACGAGCAGTACTTC,CASSPGSGGLTYEQYF
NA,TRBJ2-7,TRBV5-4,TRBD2,TGTGCCAGCAGCTTGGCCCCTAGCGGGTCTTACGAGCAGTACTTC,CASSLAPSGSYEQYF
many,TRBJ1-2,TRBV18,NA,TGTGCCAGCTCACCAACCAGGGAAATTGGCTACACCTTC,CASSPTREIGYTF
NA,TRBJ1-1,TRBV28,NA,TGTGCCCTCGGCGGGGGGGCTGGTGAAGCTTTCTTT,CALGGGAGEAFF
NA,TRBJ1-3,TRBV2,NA,TGTGCCAGCAGTGAGCAGGGAGGCTACGGAAACACCATATATTTT,CASSEQGGYGNTIYF
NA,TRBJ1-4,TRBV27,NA,TGTGCCAGCAGAGCAGTAGGGTCTAATGAAAAACTGTTTTTT,CASRAVGSNEKLFF
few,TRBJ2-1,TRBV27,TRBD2,TGTGCCAGCAGTTTAGGCGGGGGGTTAGCCTACAATGAGCAGTTCTTC,CASSLGGGLAYNEQFF
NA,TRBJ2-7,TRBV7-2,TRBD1,TGTGCCAGCAGCTTAAACGGACAGGGTCAGGAGCAGTACTTC,CASSLNGQGQEQYF
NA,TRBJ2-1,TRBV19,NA,TGTGCCAGTAGTATGAACGGGATGACCTACAATGAGCAGTTCTTC,CASSMNGMTYNEQFF
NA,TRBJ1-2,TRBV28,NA,TGTGCCAGCAGTTTAGGGCAGGGCCGGTATGGCTACACCTTC,CASSLGQGRYGYTF
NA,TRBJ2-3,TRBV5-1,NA,TGCGCCAGCAGCCCCGAGGGCACAGATACGCAGTATTTT,CASSPEGTDTQYF
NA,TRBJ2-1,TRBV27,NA,TGTGCCAGCAGTTTAAGGGAAGGAGGGCCCAAGCCCTACAATGAGCAGTTCTTC,CASSLREGGPKPYNEQFF
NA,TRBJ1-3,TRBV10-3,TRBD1,TGTGCCATCAGTGCAGACAGGGTACGCGGAAACACCATATATTTT,CAISADRVRGNTIYF
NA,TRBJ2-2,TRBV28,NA,TGTGCCAGCAGCCCAATACGGGGAACGAACACCGGGGAGCTGTTTTTT,CASSPIRGTNTGELFF
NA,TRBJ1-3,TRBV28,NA,TGTGCCAGCAGTTTATTACAGCTATCCTCTGGAAACACCATATATTTT,CASSLLQLSSGNTIYF
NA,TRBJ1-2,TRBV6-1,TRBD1,TGTGCCAGTGGCGGGACAGCTAATAGGTTGGATGGCTACACCTTC,CASGGTANRLDGYTF
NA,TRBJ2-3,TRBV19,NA,TGTGCCAGTAGTATTATCCCAGGGCAGCAGTATTTT,CASSIIPGQQYF
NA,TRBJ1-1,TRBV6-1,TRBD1,TGTGCCAGCAGCGTAGACAGGGGTTGGACTGAAGCTTTCTTT,CASSVDRGWTEAFF
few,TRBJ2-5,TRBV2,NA,TGTGCCAGCAGAACTGAGGGGCAGCAAGAGACCCAGTACTTC,CASRTEGQQETQYF
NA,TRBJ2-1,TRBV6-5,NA,TGTGCCAGCAGTTCCTTGGGCCACCTTGAGCAGTTCTTC,CASSSLGHLEQFF
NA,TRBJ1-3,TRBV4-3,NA,TGCGCCAGCAGCCAAGATATGGGCGGCCCTGGAAACACCATATATTTT,CASSQDMGGPGNTIYF
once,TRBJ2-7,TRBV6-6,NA,TGTGCCAGCAGTTACAGGGAAGGTACCTACGAGCAGTACTTC,CASSYREGTYEQYF
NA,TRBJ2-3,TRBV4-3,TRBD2,TGCGCCAGCAGCCCCACTAGCGACCCCCGAGATACGCAGTATTTT,CASSPTSDPRDTQYF
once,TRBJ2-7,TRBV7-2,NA,TGTGCCAGCAGCCCGCCGGGACGGCCCTACGAGCAGTACTTC,CASSPPGRPYEQYF
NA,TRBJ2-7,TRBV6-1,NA,TGTGCCAGCAGTTATCAAGGTTCCTACGAGCAGTACTTC,CASSYQGSYEQYF
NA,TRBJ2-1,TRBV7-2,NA,TGTGCCAGCAGCCCTTTTTCGCATTACAATGAGCAGTTCTTC,CASSPFSHYNEQFF
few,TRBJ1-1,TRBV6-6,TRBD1,TGTGCCAGCAGTCAGCTGGACAGGCTGATGAACACTGAAGCTTTCTTT,CASSQLDRLMNTEAFF
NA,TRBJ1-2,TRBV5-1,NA,TGCGCCAGCAGCTCCGGTAAGGACGGCAGATATGGCTACACCTTC,CASSSGKDGRYGYTF
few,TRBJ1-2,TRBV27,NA,TGTGCCAGCAGTCCAAAATTTGGGGGGGATGGCTACACCTTC,CASSPKFGGDGYTF
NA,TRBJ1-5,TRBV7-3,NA,TGTGCCAGCAGCTTTCCGGGGCGGCAGCCCCAGCATTTT,CASSFPGRQPQHF
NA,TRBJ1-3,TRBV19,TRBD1,TGTGCCACCTCGACAGGGTCCGGAAACACCATATATTTT,CATSTGSGNTIYF
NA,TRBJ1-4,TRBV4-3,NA,TGCGCCAGCAGCCGAGGAGGGGTAGGTGAAAAACTGTTTTTT,CASSRGGVGEKLFF
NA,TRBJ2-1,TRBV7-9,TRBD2,TGTGCCAGCAGCTTAGAGGGTCTAGCGGGAGTCTACAATGAGCAGTTCTTC,CASSLEGLAGVYNEQFF
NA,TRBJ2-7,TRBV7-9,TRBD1,TGTGCCAGCAGCAAGACAGGGGGCGTAGTATCCTACGAGCAGTACTTC,CASSKTGGVVSYEQYF
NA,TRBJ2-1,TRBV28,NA,TGTGCCAGCACTTTCCCCTCTCCTCGGGATGAGCAGTTCTTC,CASTFPSPRDEQFF
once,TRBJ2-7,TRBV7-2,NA,TGTGCCAGCAGCCCAGGCCTAGTCTACGAGCAGTACTTC,CASSPGLVYEQYF
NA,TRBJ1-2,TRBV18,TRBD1,TGTGCCAGCTCACCACAGGGGGCGACCTATGGCTACACCTTC,CASSPQGATYGYTF
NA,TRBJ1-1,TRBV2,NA,TGTGCCAGCCTCTGGGGGGGAAGCACCCAAACCTTAGAAGCTTTCTTT,CASLWGGSTQTLEAFF
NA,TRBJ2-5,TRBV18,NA,TGTGCCAGCTCCACGGGAAGCTACCAAGAGACCCAGTACTTC,CASSTGSYQETQYF
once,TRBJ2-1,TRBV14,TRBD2,TGTGCCAGCAGCCCCGCGGGGGGTTACAATGAGCAGTTCTTC,CASSPAGGYNEQFF